A selection of T cell receptor beta chains follows, all from one sample in a study of blood T cell repertoires in COVID-19. TCRdb's table, derived via immunoSEQ multiplex PCR, lists solely in-frame clones and lacks some. The sample holds some 200,000 clones, roughly four fifths seen once. The sequenced sample was PBMCs or T cells enriched from blood (not recorded which). The receptor set was obtained from a man aged 35 to 55 who had recovered from COVID-19. Each CDR3 is given with its conserved first and last residue. D genes are given only for firm matches. Some rows mark clone size as missing; the rest say once, few, many or name a class of expanded clone.

TRBJ2-3	NA	NA	TRBV21-1	CASSKAPLRGLLDADTQYF	TGTGCCAGCAGCAAAGCGCCACTACGGGGACTCCTTGATGCAGATACGCAGTATTTT
TRBJ2-1	NA	few	TRBV5-1	CASSLANSNPYNEQFF	TGCGCCAGCAGCTTGGCCAATTCAAATCCCTACAATGAGCAGTTCTTC
TRBJ1-3	TRBD1	NA	TRBV10-1	CASNGQGNSGNTIYF	TGCGCCAGCAATGGACAGGGAAACTCTGGAAACACCATATATTTT
TRBJ2-2	TRBD1	once	TRBV4-2	CASSPVNRGLTGELFF	TGTGCCAGCAGCCCGGTAAACAGGGGGCTGACCGGGGAGCTGTTTTTT
TRBJ1-1	NA	few	TRBV14	CASSQTQDTEAFF	TGTGCCAGCAGCCAAACCCAGGACACTGAAGCTTTCTTT
TRBJ1-2	NA	NA	TRBV7-6	CASSPGRRSGGYTF	TGTGCCAGCAGCCCCGGACGGAGGAGCGGTGGCTACACCTTC
TRBJ1-4	NA	once	TRBV5-1	CASSGGTANEKLFF	TGCGCCAGCAGCGGGGGGACGGCTAATGAAAAACTGTTTTTT
TRBJ2-2	TRBD1	NA	TRBV28	CASSLLDREYTGELFF	TGTGCCAGCAGTTTACTGGACAGGGAGTACACCGGGGAGCTGTTTTTT
TRBJ1-1	NA	NA	TRBV4-1	CASSHPSAEAFF	TGCGCCAGCAGCCACCCCTCGGCTGAAGCTTTCTTT
TRBJ2-6	NA	NA	TRBV7-2	CASGAWAGANVLTF	TGTGCCAGCGGGGCGTGGGCTGGGGCCAACGTCCTGACTTTC
TRBJ2-3	TRBD2	NA	TRBV4-1	CASSQAGGPNTQYF	TGCGCCAGCAGCCAAGCGGGGGGTCCGAATACGCAGTATTTT
TRBJ2-1	TRBD1	few	TRBV9	CASSGSPGQGTRPQFF	TGTGCCAGCAGCGGATCACCGGGACAGGGAACTCGGCCGCAGTTCTTC
TRBJ2-7	TRBD1	NA	TRBV24-1	CATRGTGGFEQYF	TGTGCCACCAGGGGGACAGGGGGTTTCGAGCAGTACTTC
TRBJ1-2	NA	NA	TRBV21-1	CASRQGAVDYGYTF	TGTGCCAGCAGGCAGGGGGCTGTTGACTATGGCTACACCTTC
TRBJ1-1	NA	NA	TRBV20-1	CSVGVEAFF	TGCAGTGTCGGGGTTGAAGCTTTCTTT
TRBJ1-1	NA	NA	TRBV5-4	CASSFSRTANTEAFF	TGTGCCAGCAGCTTCTCCAGGACAGCGAACACTGAAGCTTTCTTT
TRBJ1-2	NA	few	TRBV6-5	CASSYSMAERYGYTF	TGTGCCAGCAGTTACTCGATGGCTGAGCGGTATGGCTACACCTTC
TRBJ1-4	NA	NA	TRBV4-2	CASSQEFGAAGKLFF	TGTGCCAGCAGCCAAGAATTCGGAGCAGCGGGAAAACTGTTTTTT
TRBJ1-1	NA	NA	TRBV9	CASSPGGQGTEAFF	TGTGCCAGCAGCCCAGGCGGGCAGGGGACTGAAGCTTTCTTT
TRBJ1-5	TRBD1	NA	TRBV5-1	CASSQTGGRNQPQHF	TGCGCCAGCAGCCAGACAGGGGGCAGAAATCAGCCCCAGCATTTT